There are a few counts of the clone carrying this T cell receptor beta chain. As yet, its antigen is unknown. This specimen comes from a study of T cell repertoires in cytomegalovirus infection. Overall study context: Carrying CMV and the relevant HLA type showed in public TCR beta signatures.

TCRdb ran MiXCR on the reads and lists one entry per CDR3 protein. The repertoire holds about 700,000 distinct CDR3 sequences, with around 32% as singletons. Study-level results: CMV-specific HLA-C-restricted TCR beta clonotypes dominated the ex vivo response.

The V gene lost 3 bases and the J gene lost 4 bases, with 9 bases spanning the gap. CDR1 and CDR2 from the germline V gene are SGHVS and FQNEAQ. This CDR3 contains 14 residues. The clonotype was recovered from a human donor in good health (CMV status not recorded). Some clones in this sample may be carry-over from other donors' samples. The J gene is TRBJ1-4, the V gene TRBV7-8, with no clear D. The sequencing here drew on cultured PBMCs, taken from culture after CMV antigen stimulation. This chain's CDR3 is CASSLSENNEKLFF. The CDR3, as DNA: TGTGCCAGCAGCTTGTCAGAAAATAATGAAAAACTGTTTTTT.